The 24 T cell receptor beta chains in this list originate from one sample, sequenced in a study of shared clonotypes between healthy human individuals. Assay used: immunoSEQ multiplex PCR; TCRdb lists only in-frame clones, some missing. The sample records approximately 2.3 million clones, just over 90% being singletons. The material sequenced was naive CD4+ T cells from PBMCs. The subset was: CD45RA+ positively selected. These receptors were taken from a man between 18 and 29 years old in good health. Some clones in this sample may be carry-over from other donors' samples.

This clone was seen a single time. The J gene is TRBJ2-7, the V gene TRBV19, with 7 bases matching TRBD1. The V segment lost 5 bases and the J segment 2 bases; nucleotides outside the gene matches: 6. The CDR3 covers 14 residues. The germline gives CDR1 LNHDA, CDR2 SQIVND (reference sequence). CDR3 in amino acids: CASSPQTGTYEQYF. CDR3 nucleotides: TGTGCCAGTAGTCCGCAGACAGGGACCTACGAGCAGTACTTC. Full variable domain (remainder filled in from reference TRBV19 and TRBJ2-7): DGGITQSPKYLFRKEGQNVTLSCEQNLNHDAMYWYRQDPGQGLRLIYYSQIVNDFQKGDIAEGYSVSREKKESFPLTVTSAQKNPTAFYLCASSPQTGTYEQYFGPGTRLTVT.

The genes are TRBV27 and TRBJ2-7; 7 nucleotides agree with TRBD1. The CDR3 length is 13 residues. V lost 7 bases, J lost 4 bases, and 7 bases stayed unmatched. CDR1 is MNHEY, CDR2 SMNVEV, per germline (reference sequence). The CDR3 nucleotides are TGTGCCAGCACCCCCGGGACAGCGTACGAGCAGTACTTC. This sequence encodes CASTPGTAYEQYF.

CDR3 region: CASRQGSEGGYTF. The CDR3 DNA follows: TGTGCCAGCAGACAGGGTAGTGAGGGCGGCTACACCTTC. This chain connects TRBV6-1 to TRBJ1-2; the D gene is possibly TRBD1 (6 bases). Germline lookup yields CDR1 MNHNS and CDR2 SASEGT. The CDR3 totals 13 residues. The V end lost 6 bases, the J end lost 8 bases, and 16 bases lay between the germline ends.

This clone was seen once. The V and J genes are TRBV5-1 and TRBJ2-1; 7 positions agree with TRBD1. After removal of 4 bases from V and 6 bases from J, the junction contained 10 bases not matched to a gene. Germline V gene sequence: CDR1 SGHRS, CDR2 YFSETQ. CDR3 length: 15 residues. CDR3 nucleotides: TGCGCCAGCAGCGGAACAGGGGTCCCCCTCAATGAGCAGTTCTTC. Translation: CASSGTGVPLNEQFF.

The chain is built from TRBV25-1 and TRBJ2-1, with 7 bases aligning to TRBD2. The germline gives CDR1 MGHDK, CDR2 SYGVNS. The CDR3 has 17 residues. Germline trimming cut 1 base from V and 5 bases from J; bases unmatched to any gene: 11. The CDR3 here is CASSESSSGGYNNEQFF. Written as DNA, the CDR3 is TGTGCCAGCAGTGAATCGTCTAGCGGAGGGTATAACAATGAGCAGTTCTTC.

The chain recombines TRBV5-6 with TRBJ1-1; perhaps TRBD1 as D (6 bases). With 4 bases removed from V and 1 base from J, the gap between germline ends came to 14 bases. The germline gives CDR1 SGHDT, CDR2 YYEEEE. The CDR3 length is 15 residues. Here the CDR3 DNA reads TGTGCCAGCAGCCCGAGGGGGAGGGAGAACACTGAAGCTTTCTTT. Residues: CASSPRGRENTEAFF.

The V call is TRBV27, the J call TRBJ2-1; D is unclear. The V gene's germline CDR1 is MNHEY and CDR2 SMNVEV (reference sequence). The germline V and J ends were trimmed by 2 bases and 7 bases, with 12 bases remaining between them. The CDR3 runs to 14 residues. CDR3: CASSLPGLSNEQFF. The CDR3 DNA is TGTGCCAGCAGTTTACCCGGCCTTTCGAATGAGCAGTTCTTC.

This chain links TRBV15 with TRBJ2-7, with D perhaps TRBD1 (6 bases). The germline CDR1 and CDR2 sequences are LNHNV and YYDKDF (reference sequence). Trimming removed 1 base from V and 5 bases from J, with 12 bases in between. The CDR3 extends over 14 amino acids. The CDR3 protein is CATSRAGTRNEQYF. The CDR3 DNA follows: TGTGCCACCAGCAGAGCCGGGACAAGGAACGAGCAGTACTTC. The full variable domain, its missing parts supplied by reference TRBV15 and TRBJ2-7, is DAMVIQNPRYQVTQFGKPVTLSCSQTLNHNVMYWYQQKSSQAPKLLFHYYDKDFNNEADTPDNFQSRRPNTSFCFLDIRSPGLGDTAMYLCATSRAGTRNEQYFGPGTRLTVT.

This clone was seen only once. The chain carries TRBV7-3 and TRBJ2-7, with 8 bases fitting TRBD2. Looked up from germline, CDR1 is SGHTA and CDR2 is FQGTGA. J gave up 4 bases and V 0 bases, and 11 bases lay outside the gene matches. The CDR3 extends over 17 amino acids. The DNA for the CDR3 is TGTGCCAGCAGCTTAACGGGCGGAACGGGAGGGCGATACGAGCAGTACTTC. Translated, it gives CASSLTGGTGGRYEQYF.

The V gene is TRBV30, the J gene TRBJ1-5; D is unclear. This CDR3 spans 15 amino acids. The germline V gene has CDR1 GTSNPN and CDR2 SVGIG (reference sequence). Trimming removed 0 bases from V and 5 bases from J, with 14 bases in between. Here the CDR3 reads CAWSVGTKIHQPQHF. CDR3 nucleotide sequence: TGTGCCTGGAGTGTAGGTACGAAAATTCATCAGCCCCAGCATTTT.

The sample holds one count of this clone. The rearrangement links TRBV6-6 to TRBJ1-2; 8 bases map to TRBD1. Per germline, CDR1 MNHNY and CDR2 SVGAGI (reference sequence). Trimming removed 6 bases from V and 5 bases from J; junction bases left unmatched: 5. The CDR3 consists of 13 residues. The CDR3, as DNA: TGTGCCAGCAGAACCACAGGGGGGTATGGCTACACCTTC. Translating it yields CASRTTGGYGYTF.

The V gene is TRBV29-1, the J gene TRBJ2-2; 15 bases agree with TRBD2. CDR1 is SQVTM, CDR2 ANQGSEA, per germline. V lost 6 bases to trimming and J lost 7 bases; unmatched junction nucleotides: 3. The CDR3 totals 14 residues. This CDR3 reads CSVGTSGRHGELFF. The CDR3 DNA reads TGCAGCGTGGGGACTAGCGGGAGGCACGGGGAGCTGTTTTTT.

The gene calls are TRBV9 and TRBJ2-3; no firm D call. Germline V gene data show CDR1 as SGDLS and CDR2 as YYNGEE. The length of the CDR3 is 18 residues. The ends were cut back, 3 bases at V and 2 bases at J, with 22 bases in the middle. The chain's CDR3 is CASSAPGQAITITDTQYF. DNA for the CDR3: TGTGCCAGCAGCGCTCCGGGTCAAGCGATCACGATCACAGATACGCAGTATTTT. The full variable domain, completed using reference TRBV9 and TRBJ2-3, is DSGVTQTPKHLITATGQRVTLRCSPRSGDLSVYWYQQSLDQGLQFLIQYYNGEERAKGNILERFSAQQFPDLHSELNLSSLELGDSALYFCASSAPGQAITITDTQYFGPGTRLTVL.

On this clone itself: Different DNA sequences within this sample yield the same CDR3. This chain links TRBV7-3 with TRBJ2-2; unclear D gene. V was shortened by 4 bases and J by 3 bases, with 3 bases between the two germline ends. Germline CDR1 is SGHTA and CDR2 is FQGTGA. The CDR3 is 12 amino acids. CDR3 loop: CASSSYTGELFF. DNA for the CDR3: TGTGCCAGCAGCTCGTACACCGGGGAGCTGTTTTTT.

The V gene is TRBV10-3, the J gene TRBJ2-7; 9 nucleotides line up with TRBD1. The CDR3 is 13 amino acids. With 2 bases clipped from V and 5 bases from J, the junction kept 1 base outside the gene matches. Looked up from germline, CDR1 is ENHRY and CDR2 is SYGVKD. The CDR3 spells CAISEGTGHEQYF. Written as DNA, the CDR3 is TGTGCCATCAGTGAGGGGACAGGGCACGAGCAGTACTTC.

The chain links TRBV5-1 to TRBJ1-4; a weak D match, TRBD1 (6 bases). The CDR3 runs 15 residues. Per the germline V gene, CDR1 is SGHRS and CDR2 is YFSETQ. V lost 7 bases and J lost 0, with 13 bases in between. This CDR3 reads CASHPGGATNEKLFF. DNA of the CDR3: TGCGCCAGCCATCCGGGGGGCGCAACTAATGAAAAACTGTTTTTT.

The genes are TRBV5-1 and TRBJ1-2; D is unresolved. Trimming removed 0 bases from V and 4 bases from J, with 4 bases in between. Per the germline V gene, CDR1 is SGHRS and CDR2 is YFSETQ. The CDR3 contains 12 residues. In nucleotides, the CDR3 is TGCGCCAGCAGCTTGGGGCGCTATGGCTACACCTTC. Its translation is CASSLGRYGYTF.

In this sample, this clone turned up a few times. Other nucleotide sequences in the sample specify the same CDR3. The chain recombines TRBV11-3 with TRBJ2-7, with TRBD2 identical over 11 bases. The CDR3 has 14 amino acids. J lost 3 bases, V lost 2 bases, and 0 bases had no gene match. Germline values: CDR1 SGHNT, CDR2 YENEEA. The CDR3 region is CASSLTSGSYEQYF. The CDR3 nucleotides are TGTGCCAGCAGCTTAACTAGCGGGAGCTACGAGCAGTACTTC.

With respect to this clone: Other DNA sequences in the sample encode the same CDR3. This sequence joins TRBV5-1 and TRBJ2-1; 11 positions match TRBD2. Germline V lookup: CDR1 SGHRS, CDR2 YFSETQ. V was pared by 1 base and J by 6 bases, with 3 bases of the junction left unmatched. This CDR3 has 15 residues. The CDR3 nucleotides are TGCGCCAGCAGCTTGTCCCTAGCGGGAGGCAATGAGCAGTTCTTC. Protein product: CASSLSLAGGNEQFF.

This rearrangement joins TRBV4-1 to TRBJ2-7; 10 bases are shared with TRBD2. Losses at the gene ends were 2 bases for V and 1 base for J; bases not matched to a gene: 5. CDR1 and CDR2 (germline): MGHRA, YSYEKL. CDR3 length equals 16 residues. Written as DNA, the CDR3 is TGCGCCAGCAGCCAACCTGGGACTAGCGTTTCCTACGAGCAGTACTTC. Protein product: CASSQPGTSVSYEQYF.

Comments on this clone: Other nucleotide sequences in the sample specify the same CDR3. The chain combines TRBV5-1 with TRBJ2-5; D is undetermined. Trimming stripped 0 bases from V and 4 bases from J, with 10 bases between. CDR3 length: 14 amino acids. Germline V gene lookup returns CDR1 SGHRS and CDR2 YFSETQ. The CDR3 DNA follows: TGCGCCAGCAGCTTGGTCGGTTTTGGAGAGACCCAGTACTTC. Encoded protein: CASSLVGFGETQYF.

CDR3 nucleotides: TGCGCCAGCAGCCCCCTCTCGCCGAACACCGGGGAGCTGTTTTTT. Protein: CASSPLSPNTGELFF. The V and J genes are TRBV5-1 and TRBJ2-2; D not certain. CDR1 SGHRS and CDR2 YFSETQ come from the germline V gene. The CDR3 contains 15 residues. The V end lost 4 bases, the J end lost 0 bases, and 10 bases lay between the germline ends.

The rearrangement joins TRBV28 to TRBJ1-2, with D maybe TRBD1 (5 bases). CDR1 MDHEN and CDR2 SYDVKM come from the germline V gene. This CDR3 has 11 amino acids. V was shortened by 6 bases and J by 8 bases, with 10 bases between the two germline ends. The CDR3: CASSRVPGYTF. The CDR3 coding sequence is TGTGCCAGCAGCAGGGTCCCGGGCTACACCTTC.

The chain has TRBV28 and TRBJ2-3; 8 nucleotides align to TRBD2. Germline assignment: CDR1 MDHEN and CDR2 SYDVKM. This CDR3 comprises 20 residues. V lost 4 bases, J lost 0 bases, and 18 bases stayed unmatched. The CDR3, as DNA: TGTGCCAGCAGTTCGTATGAGACTAGCGCGAATTATTATAGCACAGATACGCAGTATTTT. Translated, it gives CASSSYETSANYYSTDTQYF. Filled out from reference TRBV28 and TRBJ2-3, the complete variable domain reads DVKVTQSSRYLVKRTGEKVFLECVQDMDHENMFWYRQDPGLGLRLIYFSYDVKMKEKGDIPEGYSVSREKKERFSLILESASTNQTSMYLCASSSYETSANYYSTDTQYFGPGTRLTVL.